This T cell receptor beta chain was captured by sequencing in a study of cytomegalovirus exposure and HLA in healthy donors. Concerning this clone itself: Its antigen remains unidentified.

Primers: 60 Vbeta forward and 13 Jbeta reverse. Assay used: immunoSEQ multiplex PCR; TCRdb lists only in-frame clones, some missing. The table lists 100,000 to 150,000 clones, more than 65% of them singletons. Points from the study as a whole: In a later analysis, donors in an Asian-associated ancestry cluster reportedly had fewer N-insertions in productive TCRs than the cohort mean. Owing to their indistinguishability, certain V segments, notably TRBV6-2 and TRBV6-3, were excluded.

The CDR3 has 15 residues. The V end was cut by 5 bases, the J end by 7 bases, with 20 bases between. Germline values: CDR1 SEHNR, CDR2 FQNEAQ (reference sequence). This clonotype originated in a man aged 18-30 years in good health and CMV-seronegative. The specimen sequenced was PBMCs. The rearrangement links TRBV7-9 to TRBJ1-1, with a tentative D call TRBD1 (6 bases). CDR3 DNA sequence: TGTGCCAGCAGCAAACCTTACAGGGAAAGGCTTGAAGCTTTCTTT. The encoded protein is CASSKPYRERLEAFF.